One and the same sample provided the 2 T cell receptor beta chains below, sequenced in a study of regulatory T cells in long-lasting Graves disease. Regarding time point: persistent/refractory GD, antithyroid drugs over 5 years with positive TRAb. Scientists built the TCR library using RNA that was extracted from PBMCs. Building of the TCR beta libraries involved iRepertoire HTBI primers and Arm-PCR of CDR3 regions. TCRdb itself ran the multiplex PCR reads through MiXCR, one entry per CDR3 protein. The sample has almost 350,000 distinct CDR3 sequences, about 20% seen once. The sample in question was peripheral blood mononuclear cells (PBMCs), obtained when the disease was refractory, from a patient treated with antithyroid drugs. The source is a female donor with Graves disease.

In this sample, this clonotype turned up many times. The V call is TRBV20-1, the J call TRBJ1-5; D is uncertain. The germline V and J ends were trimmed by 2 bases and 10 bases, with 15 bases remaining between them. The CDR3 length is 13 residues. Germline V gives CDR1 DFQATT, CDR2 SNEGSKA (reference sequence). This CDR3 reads CSARRRVRGPQHF. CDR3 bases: TGCAGTGCTAGACGGCGGGTCAGAGGACCCCAGCATTTT.

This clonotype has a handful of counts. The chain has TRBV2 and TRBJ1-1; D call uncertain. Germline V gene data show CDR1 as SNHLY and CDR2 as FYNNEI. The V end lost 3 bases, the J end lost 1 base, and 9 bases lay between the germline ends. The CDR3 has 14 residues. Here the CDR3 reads CASSDSAWNTEAFF. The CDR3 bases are TGTGCCAGCAGTGACTCAGCATGGAACACTGAAGCTTTCTTT.